This T cell receptor (beta chain) originates from a study of blood T cell repertoires in COVID-19. In the authors' workflow: By means of reference gene primer amplification, nucleated cell counts were estimated. Generated by immunoSEQ multiplex PCR, the TCRdb table keeps only in-frame clones and is missing some. V, J and clone size reflect that table, while D and trimming were determined from the DNA. The sample has under 85,000 clones; roughly 80% are singletons. The material sequenced was peripheral blood. The sequence was collected from a human donor in a cohort sampled during active COVID-19.

The CDR3 loop reads CSASGGDSQAFF. The CDR3 nucleotides read TGCAGTGCTAGTGGGGGAGATAGTCAAGCTTTCTTT. The V call is TRBV20-1, the J call TRBJ1-1, with D perhaps TRBD1 (5 bases). Germline V lookup: CDR1 DFQATT, CDR2 SNEGSKA (reference sequence). The germline V and J ends were trimmed by 3 bases and 9 bases, with 14 bases remaining between them. The CDR3 is 12 amino acids.